The 31 T cell receptor beta chains given below trace back to one sample, sequenced in a study of OX40 agonist ivuxolimab in advanced cancers. The table came from immunoSEQ multiplex PCR; TCRdb's copy has only in-frame clones and leaves some out. The sample shows around 70,000 clones, 85% of them seen only once. The source material was CD4+ or CD8+ T cells sorted from blood, sampled in a trial of the OX40 agonist ivuxolimab. Receptors were obtained from an adult with an advanced solid tumor such as melanoma, head and neck, liver or kidney cancer.

The V call is TRBV7-9, the J call TRBJ2-2; D is uncertain. From germline, CDR1 is SEHNR and CDR2 FQNEAQ (reference sequence). V dropped 2 bases and J dropped 4 bases, with 5 bases sitting between them. The CDR3 totals 13 residues. The CDR3 is CASSLKVTGELFF. The CDR3 DNA follows: TGTGCCAGCAGCTTAAAGGTCACCGGGGAGCTGTTTTTT.

The chain is built from TRBV19 and TRBJ1-2, with 9 bases identical to TRBD1. V lost 5 bases to trimming and J lost 5 bases; unmatched junction nucleotides: 9. The CDR3 runs to 15 residues. In germline, CDR1 is LNHDA, CDR2 SQIVND (reference sequence). The CDR3 spells CASSVRDRDFYGYTF. The CDR3 bases are TGTGCCAGTAGTGTCCGGGACAGGGACTTTTATGGCTACACCTTC.

The chain employs TRBV19 and TRBJ1-4; 8 bases are shared with TRBD1. Looked up from germline, CDR1 is LNHDA and CDR2 is SQIVND (reference sequence). The J segment lost 8 bases and the V segment lost 5 bases, leaving 10 bases of the junction unmatched. There are 15 residues in the CDR3. The CDR3 nucleotides are TGTGCCAGTAGTCCAAGGGGACAGGTCGGCGAAAAACTGTTTTTT. Encoded protein: CASSPRGQVGEKLFF.

CDR3 sequence: CASSEVGGRASTGELFF. The CDR3 DNA follows: TGTGCCAGCAGTGAAGTTGGCGGGAGGGCATCAACCGGGGAGCTGTTTTTT. The V call is TRBV2, the J call TRBJ2-2; 9 positions match TRBD2. Germline V lookup: CDR1 SNHLY, CDR2 FYNNEI. This CDR3 has 17 amino acids. The V gene end was trimmed by 1 base and the J gene end by 5 bases; junction bases not matched to a gene: 8. Full variable domain (remainder filled in from reference TRBV2 and TRBJ2-2): EPEVTQTPSHQVTQMGQEVILRCVPISNHLYFYWYRQILGQKVEFLVSFYNNEISEKSEIFDDQFSVERPDGSNFTLKIRSTKLEDSAMYFCASSEVGGRASTGELFFGEGSRLTVL.

The rearrangement joins TRBV7-2 to TRBJ1-5; D gene ambiguous. Germline V gene data show CDR1 as SGHTA and CDR2 as FQGNSA. V lost 6 bases, J lost 4 bases, and 13 bases lay in between. This CDR3 is 14 amino acids long. CDR3 sequence (DNA): TGTGCCAGCAGTCCTAACCTGGGAAATCAGCCCCAGCATTTT. Translated: CASSPNLGNQPQHF.

The chain is built from TRBV6-6 and TRBJ1-2; 9 positions agree with TRBD1. The CDR3 consists of 15 residues. V shed 5 bases, J shed 8 bases, and the junction held 12 bases outside the gene matches. Germline assignment: CDR1 MNHNY and CDR2 SVGAGI (reference sequence). CDR3 protein: CASSRSLQGAGGYTF. The CDR3 DNA is TGTGCCAGCAGTCGATCCCTACAGGGGGCGGGCGGCTACACCTTC.

The rearrangement uses TRBV4-1 and TRBJ2-3; possible D gene TRBD2, 6 bases. The length of the CDR3 is 15 residues. Per the germline V gene, CDR1 is MGHRA and CDR2 is YSYEKL. Trimming removed 2 bases at V and 2 bases at J, with 11 bases between. CDR3 bases: TGCGCCAGCAGCCAACCGGGGGATCTCACAGATACGCAGTATTTT. Amino acids: CASSQPGDLTDTQYF.

The V call is TRBV12-5, the J call TRBJ2-1; D ambiguous. Germline-derived CDR1 and CDR2 are LGHNT and FRNRAP. This CDR3 spans 13 amino acids. Trimming stripped 3 bases from V and 10 bases from J, with 13 bases between. CDR3 bases: TGTGCTAGTGGTTTAAATCCCGTCAGCGAGCAGTTCTTC. Translation: CASGLNPVSEQFF.

This chain joins TRBV27 and TRBJ1-2; D is possibly TRBD1 (5 bases). The V gene's germline CDR1 is MNHEY and CDR2 SMNVEV (reference sequence). V lost 4 bases and J lost 7, with 16 bases in between. The CDR3 consists of 14 residues. This CDR3 reads CASSYSGRRGGYTF. The CDR3 DNA sequence: TGTGCCAGCAGTTATTCGGGACGCCGTGGTGGCTACACCTTC.

The gene calls are TRBV30 and TRBJ2-1; 13 nucleotides agree with TRBD2. With V trimmed by 1 base and J by 9 bases, 6 bases remained unmatched. The length of the CDR3 is 15 residues. CDR1 and CDR2 from the germline V gene are GTSNPN and SVGIG (reference sequence). The CDR3 sequence: CAWSEGLAGRTEQFF. CDR3 DNA sequence: TGTGCCTGGAGTGAGGGACTAGCGGGGAGGACTGAGCAGTTCTTC.

To note about this clone: The identical CDR3 is also encoded by other nucleotide sequences in the sample. The CDR3: CASSPGRHNEQFF. CDR3 DNA: TGTGCCAGCAGCCCGGGCCGTCACAATGAGCAGTTCTTC. The V and J genes are TRBV5-6 and TRBJ2-1; D ambiguous. The CDR3 totals 13 residues. CDR1 is SGHDT, CDR2 YYEEEE, per germline. With 4 bases removed from V and 5 bases from J, the gap between germline ends came to 10 bases.

This clone was detected only a few times. This rearrangement joins TRBV9 to TRBJ2-4; D is possibly TRBD1 (5 bases). The CDR3 has 14 residues. Looked up from germline, CDR1 is SGDLS and CDR2 is YYNGEE. Trimming shortened V by 2 bases and J by 8 bases, and 14 bases separated the two germline ends. In nucleotides, the CDR3 is TGTGCCAGCAGCGTGAGGCAGGGTGGGGACATTCAGTACTTC. It specifies CASSVRQGGDIQYF.

The chain carries TRBV19 and TRBJ1-3; D call uncertain. V shed 0 bases and J shed 0 bases, with 6 bases lying between them. Germline values: CDR1 LNHDA, CDR2 SQIVND (reference sequence). This CDR3 has 15 residues. CDR3 bases: TGTGCCAGTAGTATAGATACAGCCTCTGGAAACACCATATATTTT. Its translation: CASSIDTASGNTIYF.

The chain is built from TRBV7-6 and TRBJ2-1; TRBD2 matches at 13 bases. This CDR3 has 16 amino acids. Germline assignment: CDR1 SGHVS and CDR2 FNYEAQ. Trimming cost V 4 bases and J 9 bases; bases outside gene matches: 9. The DNA of the CDR3 is TGTGCCAGCAGCTCTTATACTAGCGGGGGGGCCGGTGAGCAGTTCTTC. Its protein is CASSSYTSGGAGEQFF.

This chain uses TRBV19 with TRBJ1-1; no definite D call. Looked up from germline, CDR1 is LNHDA and CDR2 is SQIVND (reference sequence). Trimming stripped 5 bases from V and 1 base from J, with 11 bases between. CDR3 length equals 14 residues. The chain's CDR3 is CASSPERENTEAFF. CDR3 sequence (DNA): TGTGCCAGTAGTCCAGAAAGGGAGAACACTGAAGCTTTCTTT.

In its sample, this clone was seen a few times. The rearrangement joins TRBV29-1 to TRBJ2-7; D is tentatively TRBD1 or TRBD2 (5 bases each). Per the germline V gene, CDR1 is SQVTM and CDR2 is ANQGSEA. Trimming removed 0 bases from V and 0 bases from J, with 12 bases in between. The CDR3 consists of 15 residues. CDR3 in DNA: TGCAGCGTTGAAGATCCCGGGGCGAGCTCCTACGAGCAGTACTTC. Residues: CSVEDPGASSYEQYF.

The V gene is TRBV5-1, the J gene TRBJ2-5; 7 bases match TRBD1. Looked up from germline, CDR1 is SGHRS and CDR2 is YFSETQ. With V trimmed by 5 bases and J by 5 bases, 3 bases remained unmatched. The CDR3 totals 12 residues. The CDR3 protein is CASRTGQETQYF. CDR3 nucleotide sequence: TGCGCCAGCAGGACAGGGCAGGAGACCCAGTACTTC.

The V call is TRBV5-1, the J call TRBJ2-1; 7 bases align to TRBD2. The V gene end was trimmed by 1 base and the J gene end by 5 bases; junction bases not matched to a gene: 6. This CDR3 has 15 amino acids. Germline values: CDR1 SGHRS, CDR2 YFSETQ. The DNA for the CDR3 is TGCGCCAGCAGCTTGAGTGGGACTACCAACAATGAGCAGTTCTTC. Its protein is CASSLSGTTNNEQFF.

The chain uses TRBV7-2 and TRBJ2-2; perhaps D is TRBD1 or TRBD2 (7 bases each). Per germline, CDR1 SGHTA and CDR2 FQGNSA. V was trimmed by 3 bases and J by 3 bases, leaving 20 bases between them. This CDR3 has 18 amino acids. CDR3 sequence (DNA): TGTGCCAGCAGCTTCCTGACAGGGAGGGTTTCGGACACCGGGGAGCTGTTTTTT. It yields the protein CASSFLTGRVSDTGELFF. Full variable domain (rest looked up from reference TRBV7-2 and TRBJ2-2): GAGVSQSPSNKVTEKGKDVELRCDPISGHTALYWYRQSLGQGLEFLIYFQGNSAPDKSGLPSDRFSAERTGGSVSTLTIQRTQQEDSAVYLCASSFLTGRVSDTGELFFGEGSRLTVL.

This clone occurred once. The V and J genes are TRBV27 and TRBJ2-1, with 10 bases identical to TRBD2. Germline-derived CDR1 and CDR2 are MNHEY and SMNVEV (reference sequence). V lost 2 bases to trimming and J lost 1 base; unmatched junction nucleotides: 11. The CDR3 is made up of 19 amino acids. CDR3 sequence (DNA): TGTGCCAGCAGTTTAAGAGCTAGCGGGAGTAGGGGATCCTACAATGAGCAGTTCTTC. This translates into CASSLRASGSRGSYNEQFF.

V gene TRBV28 combines with J gene TRBJ1-5; D is perhaps TRBD1 (6 bases). Trimming took off 3 bases at V and 0 bases at J, with 24 bases between the two ends. The germline V gene has CDR1 MDHEN and CDR2 SYDVKM. CDR3 length: 20 amino acids. The DNA of the CDR3 is TGTGCCAGCAGTTTGTTTCCGGAGACAGGAGACAGTTATAGCAATCAGCCCCAGCATTTT. Amino acids: CASSLFPETGDSYSNQPQHF.

The genes are TRBV6-6 and TRBJ2-2; D possibly matches TRBD1 or TRBD2 (5 bases each). V gave up 6 bases and J gave up 7 bases, with 15 bases separating them. The CDR3 consists of 14 residues. Germline CDR1 and CDR2: MNHNY and SVGAGI (reference sequence). CDR3 residues: CASSPVRGGGELFF. The CDR3 region has the DNA TGTGCCAGCAGCCCCGTTCGGGGCGGCGGGGAGCTGTTTTTT.

This clone is termed medium-sized. This rearrangement joins TRBV28 to TRBJ2-7; D gene uncertain. V was cut by 2 bases and J by 3 bases, with 8 bases left in between. CDR3 length: 13 residues. Germline lookup yields CDR1 MDHEN and CDR2 SYDVKM. Here the CDR3 reads CASSLTEHYEQYF. The CDR3 coding sequence is TGTGCCAGCAGTTTAACAGAACACTACGAGCAGTACTTC.

The chain joins TRBV2 to TRBJ1-5, with D tentatively TRBD1 (5 bases). Trimming pared 5 bases from V and 5 bases from J, leaving 10 bases between. Germline CDR1 and CDR2: SNHLY and FYNNEI. This CDR3 spans 13 amino acids. Written as DNA, the CDR3 is TGTGCCAGCAGTAGGGGCCTCGATCAGCCCCAGCATTTT. It encodes CASSRGLDQPQHF.

The V and J genes are TRBV30 and TRBJ1-5; TRBD1 matches at 9 bases. V was clipped by 1 base and J by 5 bases; unmatched bases: 6. The CDR3 runs 15 residues. Germline CDR1 is GTSNPN and CDR2 is SVGIG (reference sequence). The CDR3 nucleotides read TGTGCCTGGAGTGAGGGGACAGGGTTGCATCAGCCCCAGCATTTT. It yields the protein CAWSEGTGLHQPQHF.

CDR3 coding DNA: TGTGCCAGCAGTAGCGCGCGCGAGCAGTACTTC. The encoded protein is CASSSAREQYF. The chain uses TRBV27 and TRBJ2-7; no firm D call. The V end was cut by 5 bases, the J end by 6 bases, with 8 bases between. The CDR3 is made up of 11 amino acids. Germline-derived CDR1 and CDR2 are MNHEY and SMNVEV (reference sequence).

CDR3: CASRPAETYNEQFF. CDR3 DNA: TGTGCCAGTAGGCCAGCGGAGACATACAATGAGCAGTTCTTC. The chain combines TRBV19 with TRBJ2-1; maybe TRBD2 (5 bases). The CDR3 consists of 14 residues. Germline CDR1 and CDR2: LNHDA and SQIVND (reference sequence). The V gene lost 6 bases and the J gene lost 4 bases, with 13 bases spanning the gap.

This rearrangement joins TRBV7-2 to TRBJ1-2, with TRBD1 matching 9 bases. The V and J ends lost 1 base and 8 bases, in that order; junction bases with no gene match: 8. CDR3 length: 15 residues. The germline V gene encodes CDR1 SGHTA and CDR2 FQGNSA. This chain's CDR3 is CASSLVTGGARGYTF. The DNA for the CDR3 is TGTGCCAGCAGCTTAGTCACAGGGGGCGCCAGGGGCTACACCTTC. The full variable domain, rest sourced from reference TRBV7-2 and TRBJ1-2, is GAGVSQSPSNKVTEKGKDVELRCDPISGHTALYWYRQSLGQGLEFLIYFQGNSAPDKSGLPSDRFSAERTGGSVSTLTIQRTQQEDSAVYLCASSLVTGGARGYTFGSGTRLTVV.

This clone was seen a few times. The V call is TRBV6-5, the J call TRBJ2-7; D is uncertain. The CDR3 is 15 amino acids. Germline CDR1 is MNHEY and CDR2 is SVGAGI. V lost 5 bases and J lost 0, with 14 bases in between. CDR3: CASSPDPGHSYEQYF. For the CDR3, the DNA is TGTGCCAGCAGTCCGGACCCCGGGCACTCCTACGAGCAGTACTTC.

The gene calls are TRBV7-2 and TRBJ2-5, with D perhaps TRBD1 (5 bases). CDR3 size: 14 residues. Between the trimmed V and J ends, which lost 3 bases and 4 bases, there was a span of 12 bases. CDR1 is SGHTA and CDR2 is FQGNSA in the germline V gene. The CDR3: CASSFQGGRETQYF. The CDR3 DNA follows: TGTGCCAGCAGCTTTCAGGGTGGGCGAGAGACCCAGTACTTC.

The V gene is TRBV29-1, the J gene TRBJ1-2; tentatively, D is TRBD1 (5 bases). Germline lookup yields CDR1 SQVTM and CDR2 ANQGSEA. The V and J ends lost 4 bases and 5 bases respectively, with 20 bases between them. This CDR3 contains 15 residues. In nucleotides, the CDR3 is TGCAGCGTTGGGTCCCCCCCCGGACACCATTATGGCTACACCTTC. Amino acids: CSVGSPPGHHYGYTF.